These 2 T cell receptor beta chains share one sample of origin, sequenced in a study of blood T cell repertoires in COVID-19. Using immunoSEQ multiplex PCR, the repertoire was profiled, and TCRdb retains in-frame clones only, with some absent. The sample contains 90,000 to 140,000 clones, roughly 76% of which appear only once. What was sequenced was peripheral blood. Receptors were obtained from a woman in her 70s with acute or convalescent COVID-19.

This chain connects TRBV30 to TRBJ2-3; the match to TRBD2 covers 8 bases. The V and J ends lost 0 bases and 0 bases, in that order; junction bases with no gene match: 8. The CDR3 has 17 residues. Germline V gene data show CDR1 as GTSNPN and CDR2 as SVGIG (reference sequence). This chain's CDR3 is CAWSVWRGDSSTDTQYF. The CDR3 region has the DNA TGTGCCTGGAGTGTATGGCGGGGGGATTCTAGCACAGATACGCAGTATTTT.

The chain's CDR3 is CASSQDLTGGDYGYTF. CDR3 nucleotide sequence: TGTGCCAGCAGCCAAGATCTGACAGGGGGCGACTATGGCTACACCTTC. The chain uses TRBV3-1 (or the pseudogene TRBV3-2) and TRBJ1-2; 10 bases fit TRBD1. The CDR3 sequence is 16 residues long. Germline V gene data show CDR1 as LGHDT and CDR2 as YNNKEL (reference sequence). V lost 0 bases to trimming and J lost 3 bases; unmatched junction nucleotides: 4.